This T cell receptor (beta chain) was retrieved from a study of T cells in Graves' hyperthyroidism and ophthalmopathy. Per the germline V gene, CDR1 is MNHEY and CDR2 is SMNVEV (reference sequence). This CDR3 contains 15 residues. Germline trimming cut 6 bases from V and 7 bases from J; bases unmatched to any gene: 11. There were TCR beta CDR3 regions amplified from RNA transcripts. An initial round of RT-PCR targeting the TCR CDR3 relied on the HTBI primer set. TCRdb itself ran the multiplex PCR reads through MiXCR, one entry per CDR3 protein. The repertoire holds around 500,000 distinct CDR3 sequences, with under 15% as singletons.

The sample comprised blood. The receptor comes from a woman younger than 30 with Graves' hyperthyroidism. The V gene is TRBV27, the J gene TRBJ2-7; TRBD2 matches at 11 bases. CDR3 residues: CASSPSGLAAWEQYF. The CDR3 coding sequence is TGTGCCAGCAGCCCGTCGGGACTAGCGGCTTGGGAGCAGTACTTC.